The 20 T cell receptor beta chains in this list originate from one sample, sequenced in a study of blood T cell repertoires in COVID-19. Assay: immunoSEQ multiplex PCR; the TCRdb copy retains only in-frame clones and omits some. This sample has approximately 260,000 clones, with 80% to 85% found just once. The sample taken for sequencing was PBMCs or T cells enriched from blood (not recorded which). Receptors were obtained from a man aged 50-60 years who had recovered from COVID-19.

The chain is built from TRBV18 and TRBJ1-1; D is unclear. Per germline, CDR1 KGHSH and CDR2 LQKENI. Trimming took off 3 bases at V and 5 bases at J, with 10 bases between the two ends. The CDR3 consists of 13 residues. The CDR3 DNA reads TGTGCCAGCTCACCTAAGGGAGGTACTGAAGCTTTCTTT. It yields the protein CASSPKGGTEAFF.

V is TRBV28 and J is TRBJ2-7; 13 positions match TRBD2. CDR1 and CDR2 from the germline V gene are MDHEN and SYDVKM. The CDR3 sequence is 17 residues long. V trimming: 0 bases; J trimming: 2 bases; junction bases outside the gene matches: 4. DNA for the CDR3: TGTGCCAGCAGTTTATGGACTAGCGGGAGGTCCCCCTACGAGCAGTACTTC. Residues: CASSLWTSGRSPYEQYF.

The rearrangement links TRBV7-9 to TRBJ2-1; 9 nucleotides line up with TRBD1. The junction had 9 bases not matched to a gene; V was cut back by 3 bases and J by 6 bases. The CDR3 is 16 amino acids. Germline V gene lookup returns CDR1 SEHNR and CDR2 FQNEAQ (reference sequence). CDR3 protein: CASSLDGQGPPNEQFF. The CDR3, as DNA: TGTGCCAGCAGCTTGGACGGACAGGGGCCCCCCAATGAGCAGTTCTTC.

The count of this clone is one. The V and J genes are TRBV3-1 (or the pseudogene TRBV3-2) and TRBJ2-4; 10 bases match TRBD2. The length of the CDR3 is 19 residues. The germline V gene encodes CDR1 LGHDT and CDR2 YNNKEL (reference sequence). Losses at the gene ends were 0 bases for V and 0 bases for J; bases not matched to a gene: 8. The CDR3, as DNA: TGTGCCAGCAGCCAAGATGGGCTAGCGGGAGTTTCAGCCAAAAACATTCAGTACTTC. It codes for CASSQDGLAGVSAKNIQYF.

This CDR3 reads CASAQGISGNTIYF. DNA for the CDR3: TGTGCTAGTGCCCAGGGAATCTCTGGAAACACCATATATTTT. The rearrangement joins TRBV12-5 to TRBJ1-3; weak D call: TRBD1 (5 bases). Germline CDR1 and CDR2: LGHNT and FRNRAP. The CDR3 loop spans 14 amino acids. The V end lost 7 bases, the J end lost 0 bases, and 10 bases lay between the germline ends.

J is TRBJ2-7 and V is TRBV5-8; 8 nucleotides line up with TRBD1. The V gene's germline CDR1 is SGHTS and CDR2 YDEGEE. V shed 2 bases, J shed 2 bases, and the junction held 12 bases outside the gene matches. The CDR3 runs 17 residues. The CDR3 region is CASSFIVTRDRTYEQYF. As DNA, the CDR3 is TGTGCCAGCAGCTTTATAGTGACACGGGACAGGACCTACGAGCAGTACTTC.

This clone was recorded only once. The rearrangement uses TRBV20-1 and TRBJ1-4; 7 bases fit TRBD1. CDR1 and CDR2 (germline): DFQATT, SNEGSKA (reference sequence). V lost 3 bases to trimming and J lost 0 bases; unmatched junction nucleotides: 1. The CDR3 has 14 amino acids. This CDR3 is CSASGTATNEKLFF. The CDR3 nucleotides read TGCAGTGCTAGTGGGACAGCAACTAATGAAAAACTGTTTTTT.

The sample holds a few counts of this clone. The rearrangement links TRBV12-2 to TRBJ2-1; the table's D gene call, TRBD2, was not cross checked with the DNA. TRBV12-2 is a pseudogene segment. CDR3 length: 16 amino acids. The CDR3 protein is CASRLGRGGSYNEQFF. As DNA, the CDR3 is TGTGCAAGTCGCTTAGGTCGAGGCGGGAGTTACAATGAGCAGTTCTTC.

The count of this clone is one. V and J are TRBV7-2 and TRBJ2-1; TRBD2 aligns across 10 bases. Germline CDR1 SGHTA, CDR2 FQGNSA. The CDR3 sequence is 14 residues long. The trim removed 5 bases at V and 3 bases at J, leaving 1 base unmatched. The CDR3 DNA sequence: TGTGCCAGCAGCGGACTAGCGGTCTACAATGAGCAGTTCTTC. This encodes CASSGLAVYNEQFF.

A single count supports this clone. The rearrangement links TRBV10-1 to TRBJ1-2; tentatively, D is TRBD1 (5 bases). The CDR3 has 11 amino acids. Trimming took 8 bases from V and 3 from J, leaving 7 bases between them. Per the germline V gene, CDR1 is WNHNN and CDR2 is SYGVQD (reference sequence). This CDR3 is CASGGDYGYTF. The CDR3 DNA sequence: TGCGCCAGCGGAGGGGACTATGGCTACACCTTC.

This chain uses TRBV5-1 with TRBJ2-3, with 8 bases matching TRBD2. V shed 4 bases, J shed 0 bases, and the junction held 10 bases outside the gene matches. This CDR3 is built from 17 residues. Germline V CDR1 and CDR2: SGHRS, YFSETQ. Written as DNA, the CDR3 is TGCGCCAGCAGCAGCCGGGTAGCGGGAACTAGCACAGATACGCAGTATTTT. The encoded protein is CASSSRVAGTSTDTQYF.

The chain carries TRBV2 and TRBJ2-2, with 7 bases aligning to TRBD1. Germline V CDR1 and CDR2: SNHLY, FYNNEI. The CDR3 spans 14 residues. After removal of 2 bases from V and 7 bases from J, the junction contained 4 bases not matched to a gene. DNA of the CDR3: TGTGCCAGCAGTGAAACAAGGGGGCACGGGGAGCTGTTTTTT. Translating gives CASSETRGHGELFF.

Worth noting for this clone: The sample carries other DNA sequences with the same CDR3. CDR3 bases: TGCGCCAGCAGCTTGGGAGTGACTAGCACAGATACGCAGTATTTT. Amino acids: CASSLGVTSTDTQYF. This chain uses TRBV5-1 with TRBJ2-3; no clear D. Germline CDR1 reads SGHRS; CDR2 reads YFSETQ. Trimming removed 0 bases from V and 0 bases from J, with 8 bases in between. The length of the CDR3 is 15 residues. The whole variable domain, filled in from reference TRBV5-1 and TRBJ2-3, reads KAGVTQTPRYLIKTRGQQVTLSCSPISGHRSVSWYQQTPGQGLQFLFEYFSETQRNKGNFPGRFSGRQFSNSRSEMNVSTLELGDSALYLCASSLGVTSTDTQYFGPGTRLTVL.

As DNA, the CDR3 is TGTGCCAGCAGCGCAAGGGCAGGGGTTTCAACCGGGGAGCTGTTTTTT. Amino acids: CASSARAGVSTGELFF. V usage is TRBV9 and J usage is TRBJ2-2; D perhaps matches TRBD1 (6 bases). CDR1 and CDR2 from the germline V gene are SGDLS and YYNGEE. This CDR3 has 16 residues. Trimming cost V 3 bases and J 5 bases, with 17 bases left between them.

CDR3 coding DNA: TGTGCCAGCGTGACCCGGGAGGCCTATGGCTACACCTTC. Protein product: CASVTREAYGYTF. J is TRBJ1-2 and V is TRBV7-8; D gene uncertain. The ends were cut back, 8 bases at V and 4 bases at J, with 14 bases in the middle. The germline V gene encodes CDR1 SGHVS and CDR2 FQNEAQ. This CDR3 is 13 amino acids long.

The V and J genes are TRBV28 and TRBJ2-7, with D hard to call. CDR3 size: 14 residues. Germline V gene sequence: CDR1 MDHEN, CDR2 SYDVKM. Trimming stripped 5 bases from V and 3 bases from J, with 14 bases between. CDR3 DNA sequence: TGTGCCAGCAGTCCAGTTGGCGGTGACTACGAGCAGTACTTC. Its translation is CASSPVGGDYEQYF.

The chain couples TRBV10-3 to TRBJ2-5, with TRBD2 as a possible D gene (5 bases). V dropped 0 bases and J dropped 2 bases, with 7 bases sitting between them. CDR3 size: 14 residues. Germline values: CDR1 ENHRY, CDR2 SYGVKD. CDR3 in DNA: TGTGCCATCAGTGAGTCGGTAGCGCAAGAGACCCAGTACTTC. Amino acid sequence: CAISESVAQETQYF.

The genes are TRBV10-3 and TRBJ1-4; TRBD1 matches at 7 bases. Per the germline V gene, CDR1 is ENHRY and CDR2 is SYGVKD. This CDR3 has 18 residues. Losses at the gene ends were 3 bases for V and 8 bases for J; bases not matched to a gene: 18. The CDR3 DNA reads TGTGCCATCAGTGACCCCGGGAGGGGGCGTGGGTTACGGGAAAAACTGTTTTTT. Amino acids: CAISDPGRGRGLREKLFF.

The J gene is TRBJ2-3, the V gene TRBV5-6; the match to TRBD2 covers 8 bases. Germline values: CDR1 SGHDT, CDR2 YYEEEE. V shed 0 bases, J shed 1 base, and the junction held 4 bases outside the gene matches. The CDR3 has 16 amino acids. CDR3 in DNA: TGTGCCAGCAGCTTGGGACTAGCGCTCCGCACAGATACGCAGTATTTT. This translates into CASSLGLALRTDTQYF.

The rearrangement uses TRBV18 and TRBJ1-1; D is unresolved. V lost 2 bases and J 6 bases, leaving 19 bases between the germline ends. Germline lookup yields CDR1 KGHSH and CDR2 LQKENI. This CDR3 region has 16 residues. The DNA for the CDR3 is TGTGCCAGCTCACCAGTGGCAGCGAGGGTCGCTGCTGAAGCTTTCTTT. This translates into CASSPVAARVAAEAFF.